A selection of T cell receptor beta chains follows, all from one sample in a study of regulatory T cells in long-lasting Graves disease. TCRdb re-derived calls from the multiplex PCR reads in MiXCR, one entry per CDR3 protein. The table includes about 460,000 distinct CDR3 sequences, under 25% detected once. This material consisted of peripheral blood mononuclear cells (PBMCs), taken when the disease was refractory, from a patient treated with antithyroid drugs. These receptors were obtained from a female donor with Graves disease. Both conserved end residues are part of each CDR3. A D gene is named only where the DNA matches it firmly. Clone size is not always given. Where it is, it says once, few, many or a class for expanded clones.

cdr3_nt: TGTGCCAGCAGCCCCGGGACAGGACAGCCCCAGCATTTT
cdr3_aa: CASSPGTGQPQHF
j_call: TRBJ1-5
v_call: TRBV9
d_call: TRBD1
clone_size: few

cdr3_nt: TGTGCCAGTAAGGGGGACAGGGGATTGCAAGCTTTCTTT
cdr3_aa: CASKGDRGLQAFF
j_call: TRBJ1-1
v_call: TRBV19
d_call: TRBD1
clone_size: -

cdr3_nt: TGTGCCAGCAGTCAGGAGGCGGGGACAGGGGCCGCTTTCTTT
cdr3_aa: CASSQEAGTGAAFF
j_call: TRBJ1-1
v_call: TRBV7-2
d_call: TRBD1
clone_size: many

cdr3_nt: TGTGCCAGCAGCGCGATAAGACAGGCCTATGGCTACACCTTC
cdr3_aa: CASSAIRQAYGYTF
j_call: TRBJ1-2
v_call: TRBV11-2
d_call: -
clone_size: -

cdr3_nt: TGTGCCAGCAGCTTAGCGACCGGCGAAGGGGTCTTC
cdr3_aa: CASSLATGEGVF
j_call: TRBJ2-7
v_call: TRBV7-9
d_call: -
clone_size: many

cdr3_nt: TGCGCCAGCACCGTCGGGGGGCAGATAAATTCACCCCTCCACTTT
cdr3_aa: CASTVGGQINSPLHF
j_call: TRBJ1-6
v_call: TRBV5-1
d_call: -
clone_size: -

cdr3_nt: TGTGCCAGCAGTTTATTACCGGGGAACACTGAAGCTTTCTTT
cdr3_aa: CASSLLPGNTEAFF
j_call: TRBJ1-1
v_call: TRBV27
d_call: -
clone_size: many

cdr3_nt: TGTGCCAGCACCCTAGTTAATGAGAAAAACATTCAGTACTTC
cdr3_aa: CASTLVNEKNIQYF
j_call: TRBJ2-4
v_call: TRBV28
d_call: -
clone_size: many

cdr3_nt: TGTGCCTGGACAGGGTTGGCTGAAGCTTTCTTT
cdr3_aa: CAWTGLAEAFF
j_call: TRBJ1-1
v_call: TRBV30
d_call: -
clone_size: few

cdr3_nt: TGTGCCAGCAGCTCCGCCGGGATGGCGGGACAGCTTTACGAGCAGTACTTC
cdr3_aa: CASSSAGMAGQLYEQYF
j_call: TRBJ2-7
v_call: TRBV11-3
d_call: -
clone_size: few

cdr3_nt: TGTGCCAGCTCCCTAGCCCCTGCTGAAGCTTTCTTT
cdr3_aa: CASSLAPAEAFF
j_call: TRBJ1-1
v_call: TRBV12-3/TRBV12-4
d_call: -
clone_size: many

cdr3_nt: TGTGCCAGCAGTAATATAGCCAAAAACATTCAGTACTTC
cdr3_aa: CASSNIAKNIQYF
j_call: TRBJ2-4
v_call: TRBV6-1
d_call: -
clone_size: many

cdr3_nt: TGTGCCAGCAGCCTCACCCCGGGACAGGGGGAGGAGACCCAGTACTTC
cdr3_aa: CASSLTPGQGEETQYF
j_call: TRBJ2-5
v_call: TRBV14
d_call: TRBD1
clone_size: few

cdr3_nt: TGCAGTATAACCCCTCGGACTAGCGGGGGGGTGGTGGCCGGGGAGCTGTTTTTT
cdr3_aa: CSITPRTSGGVVAGELFF
j_call: TRBJ2-2
v_call: TRBV29-1
d_call: TRBD2
clone_size: -

cdr3_nt: TGTGCCAGCAGCCCGCTTCGTGGGGGAACTGAAGCTTTCTTT
cdr3_aa: CASSPLRGGTEAFF
j_call: TRBJ1-1
v_call: TRBV11-2
d_call: -
clone_size: many

cdr3_nt: TGTGCCAGCAGTCGAGTTGATCAGCCCCAGCATTTT
cdr3_aa: CASSRVDQPQHF
j_call: TRBJ1-5
v_call: TRBV7-2
d_call: -
clone_size: few

cdr3_nt: TGTGCCAGCAGTTACCCGGGTTCATCCTACGAGCAGTACTTC
cdr3_aa: CASSYPGSSYEQYF
j_call: TRBJ2-7
v_call: TRBV6-5
d_call: -
clone_size: many

cdr3_nt: TGTGCCAGCAGCCTCTCAAGGGGGGTGGAGACCCAGTACTTC
cdr3_aa: CASSLSRGVETQYF
j_call: TRBJ2-5
v_call: TRBV28
d_call: -
clone_size: many

cdr3_nt: TGTGCCAGCAGGCAAGGCGAGGGTACTGAAGCTTTCTTT
cdr3_aa: CASRQGEGTEAFF
j_call: TRBJ1-1
v_call: TRBV25-1
d_call: -
clone_size: -

cdr3_nt: TGTGCCAGCAGTCGGACTAGCGTGGAAGAGACCCAGTACTTC
cdr3_aa: CASSRTSVEETQYF
j_call: TRBJ2-5
v_call: TRBV2
d_call: TRBD2
clone_size: many

cdr3_nt: TGTGCCAGCAGTTACAGGCCCCAGGGGGGGCAGTACTTC
cdr3_aa: CASSYRPQGGQYF
j_call: TRBJ2-7
v_call: TRBV6-2/TRBV6-3
d_call: -
clone_size: few

cdr3_nt: TGTGCCAGCAGTTCATATACCGGGCCTAACGAAAAACTGTTTTTT
cdr3_aa: CASSSYTGPNEKLFF
j_call: TRBJ1-4
v_call: TRBV12-3/TRBV12-4
d_call: -
clone_size: many

cdr3_nt: TGTGCCAGCAGCTTTGAGGGAAGTAGCAATCAGCCCCAGCATTTT
cdr3_aa: CASSFEGSSNQPQHF
j_call: TRBJ1-5
v_call: TRBV7-9
d_call: -
clone_size: few

cdr3_nt: TGTGCCACCAGCAGAGATTTTGCAAGCTCCTACGAGCAGTACTTC
cdr3_aa: CATSRDFASSYEQYF
j_call: TRBJ2-7
v_call: TRBV15
d_call: -
clone_size: many

cdr3_nt: TGTGCCAGCAGTTTAAAAGTGGACGGCTACGAGCAGTACTTC
cdr3_aa: CASSLKVDGYEQYF
j_call: TRBJ2-7
v_call: TRBV27
d_call: -
clone_size: -

cdr3_nt: TGTGCCAGCAGCGTGGGCAGTCAAGTGGACCAAGAGACCCAGTACTTC
cdr3_aa: CASSVGSQVDQETQYF
j_call: TRBJ2-5
v_call: TRBV9
d_call: -
clone_size: once

cdr3_nt: TGTGCCAGCAGCCAAGATTATCCTGGGGGCAGCGACTATCAGCCCCAGCATTTT
cdr3_aa: CASSQDYPGGSDYQPQHF
j_call: TRBJ1-5
v_call: TRBV3-1
d_call: -
clone_size: few

cdr3_nt: TGTGCCTCCTCGGGGGCAGCCGCGGCGGTGGAAGAGACCCAGTACTTC
cdr3_aa: CASSGAAAAVEETQYF
j_call: TRBJ2-5
v_call: TRBV10-3
d_call: -
clone_size: many

cdr3_nt: TGTGCCAGCAGGCTGACAGACAGCTCCTACAATGAGCAGTTCTTC
cdr3_aa: CASRLTDSSYNEQFF
j_call: TRBJ2-1
v_call: TRBV28
d_call: -
clone_size: many

cdr3_nt: TGTGCCAGCAGGTCGGACAGCCCTGGAAACACCATATATTTT
cdr3_aa: CASRSDSPGNTIYF
j_call: TRBJ1-3
v_call: TRBV28
d_call: -
clone_size: few

cdr3_nt: TGCAGTGCTAGAGAAGGTGCTAGCGGGAACACCGGGGAGCTGTTTTTT
cdr3_aa: CSAREGASGNTGELFF
j_call: TRBJ2-2
v_call: TRBV20-1
d_call: TRBD2
clone_size: many

cdr3_nt: TGTGCCAGCAAACAGGGGGGATACGAGCAGTACTTC
cdr3_aa: CASKQGGYEQYF
j_call: TRBJ2-7
v_call: TRBV28
d_call: TRBD1
clone_size: -

cdr3_nt: TGTGCCAGCAACCGGGACAGCGGGGCTGGCTACACCTTC
cdr3_aa: CASNRDSGAGYTF
j_call: TRBJ1-2
v_call: TRBV11-1
d_call: TRBD1
clone_size: many

cdr3_nt: TGTGCCAGCAGCCCAGGGACTAGCGGGAGTGCCGAGCAGTACTTC
cdr3_aa: CASSPGTSGSAEQYF
j_call: TRBJ2-7
v_call: TRBV9
d_call: TRBD2
clone_size: -

cdr3_nt: TGCGCCAGCAGACGACAGGTCCCCCCTAGCGAGCAGTACTTC
cdr3_aa: CASRRQVPPSEQYF
j_call: TRBJ2-7
v_call: TRBV5-1
d_call: -
clone_size: -

cdr3_nt: TGTGCCAGTAGTATAAGCCGGGACTATGGCTACACCTTC
cdr3_aa: CASSISRDYGYTF
j_call: TRBJ1-2
v_call: TRBV19
d_call: -
clone_size: -

cdr3_nt: TGTGCCAGCAGTTTATCCCAGGGAAAGAACACTGAAGCTTTCTTT
cdr3_aa: CASSLSQGKNTEAFF
j_call: TRBJ1-1
v_call: TRBV28
d_call: -
clone_size: many

cdr3_nt: TGTGCCAGCAGCTTAGCGGCACGGGGACAGGGGGATCGGGGCAATCAGCCCCAGCATTTT
cdr3_aa: CASSLAARGQGDRGNQPQHF
j_call: TRBJ1-5
v_call: TRBV7-8
d_call: TRBD1
clone_size: many

cdr3_nt: TGCGCCAGCAGCTTGACTGGCGGGAGGTTTGAGACCCAGTACTTC
cdr3_aa: CASSLTGGRFETQYF
j_call: TRBJ2-5
v_call: TRBV5-1
d_call: TRBD2
clone_size: few

cdr3_nt: TGTGCCAGCAGACCCGATGGTGGAGGGGTGTACGAGCAGTACTTC
cdr3_aa: CASRPDGGGVYEQYF
j_call: TRBJ2-7
v_call: TRBV11-2
d_call: -
clone_size: -

cdr3_nt: TGTGCCAGCAGTCTAATGAGGAACACTGAAGCTTTCTTT
cdr3_aa: CASSLMRNTEAFF
j_call: TRBJ1-1
v_call: TRBV27
d_call: -
clone_size: few

cdr3_nt: TGTGCCAGCAGCCCCGTCCGGAACACAGATACGCAGTATTTT
cdr3_aa: CASSPVRNTDTQYF
j_call: TRBJ2-3
v_call: TRBV2
d_call: -
clone_size: -

cdr3_nt: TGTGCCAGCAGCCCTGCCGGTCCGTGGGATGGAAAACTGTTTTTT
cdr3_aa: CASSPAGPWDGKLFF
j_call: TRBJ1-4
v_call: TRBV7-9
d_call: -
clone_size: many

cdr3_nt: TGTGCCAGCTCACGCACGACAGAGAACACTGAAGCTTTCTTT
cdr3_aa: CASSRTTENTEAFF
j_call: TRBJ1-1
v_call: TRBV18
d_call: -
clone_size: few

cdr3_nt: TGCAGTGCTAGAGATTCCGGGACAGGGGGTGAAAAACTGTTTTTT
cdr3_aa: CSARDSGTGGEKLFF
j_call: TRBJ1-4
v_call: TRBV20-1
d_call: TRBD1
clone_size: many

cdr3_nt: TGTGCCAGCCTCGACAGGGACTATGGCTACACCTTC
cdr3_aa: CASLDRDYGYTF
j_call: TRBJ1-2
v_call: TRBV28
d_call: TRBD1
clone_size: many

cdr3_nt: TGTGCCAGCAGTTATCGACAGGGACACTACGAGCAGTACTTC
cdr3_aa: CASSYRQGHYEQYF
j_call: TRBJ2-7
v_call: TRBV6-5
d_call: TRBD1
clone_size: many

cdr3_nt: TGTGCCAGCAGCTTGGGTAGCGGTTCCCGGGGCACAGATACGCAGTATTTT
cdr3_aa: CASSLGSGSRGTDTQYF
j_call: TRBJ2-3
v_call: TRBV7-3
d_call: -
clone_size: -

cdr3_nt: TGTGCCATCAGCACAGGGGCGTCATGGAGCGAGCAGTACTTC
cdr3_aa: CAISTGASWSEQYF
j_call: TRBJ2-7
v_call: TRBV10-3
d_call: TRBD1
clone_size: -

cdr3_nt: TGCAGTGCTCAGAGAGTGGGACATTCCTCTGGAAACACCATATATTTT
cdr3_aa: CSAQRVGHSSGNTIYF
j_call: TRBJ1-3
v_call: TRBV20-1
d_call: -
clone_size: few

cdr3_nt: TGTGCCAGCAGTCGGACTAGCTCCCAAGAGACCCAGTACTTC
cdr3_aa: CASSRTSSQETQYF
j_call: TRBJ2-5
v_call: TRBV6-1
d_call: TRBD2
clone_size: many

cdr3_nt: TGCGCCAGCAGCCAAGATCTTGACGCTAACTATGGCCACACCTTC
cdr3_aa: CASSQDLDANYGHTF
j_call: TRBJ1-2
v_call: TRBV4-3
d_call: -
clone_size: -

cdr3_nt: TGTGCCTGGAGTGTACGTGGGAGGGCACTCTACGAGCAGTACTTC
cdr3_aa: CAWSVRGRALYEQYF
j_call: TRBJ2-7
v_call: TRBV7-8
d_call: TRBD2
clone_size: -

cdr3_nt: TGTGCCAGCAGCCAAGATGGGGGGGAGGGGGAGAACACTGAAGCTTTCTTT
cdr3_aa: CASSQDGGEGENTEAFF
j_call: TRBJ1-1
v_call: TRBV3-1
d_call: -
clone_size: -

cdr3_nt: TGTGCCAGTAGAGGGCGAAAGGATTCACCCCTCCACTTT
cdr3_aa: CASRGRKDSPLHF
j_call: TRBJ1-6
v_call: TRBV19
d_call: -
clone_size: few